This is a list of T cell receptor beta chains from one sample in a study of early stage breast cancer tumors. Here immunoSEQ multiplex PCR was the method, and the copy in TCRdb shows in-frame clones only, minus some. The sample lists 25,000 to 30,000 clones, about three fifths occurring once. The sample consisted of breast tumor tissue. All receptors derive from a person in their fifties with breast cancer. CDR3s include the opening cysteine and the closing phenylalanine or tryptophan. Rows may omit the clone size; those that give it use once, few, many or a size class.

clone_size	v_call	j_call	cdr3_aa
NA	TRBV7-8	TRBJ2-1	CASSSGGPAFNEQFF
NA	TRBV6-5	TRBJ2-1	CASSLTFSYNEQFF
once	TRBV6-4	TRBJ2-3	CASSDSGHTLDTQYF
NA	TRBV15	TRBJ2-7	CATSRGLGLYEQYF
NA	TRBV25-1	TRBJ1-5	CASSEFRLASNQPQHF
NA	TRBV11-3	TRBJ2-3	CASSWDGTDTQYF
few	TRBV6-1	TRBJ2-7	CASSEAVTSLTYEQYF
NA	TRBV5-6	TRBJ2-3	CASSTTGTDTQYF
NA	TRBV18	TRBJ2-3	CASSPIRAGGTDTQYF
NA	TRBV7-3	TRBJ2-1	CASSLRDSRPNEQFF